The 17 T cell receptor beta chains given below trace back to one sample, sequenced in a study of vaccination effects on CD4 cells after COVID-19. Sequencing followed a ViraFEST assay step that expanded antigen-specific CD4+ T cells with viral peptide pools. Having been cultured for around ten days, the cells underwent CD4+ T cell isolation. Participants each got two BNT162b2 or mRNA-1273 vaccine doses. These receptors lack a known antigen. Measured with immunoSEQ multiplex PCR; TCRdb has only the in-frame clones, and not every one. There are approximately 17,000 clones in the sample; about two thirds occur only once, and 9% lies in the top ten. The sample here was CD4+ T cells from PBMCs cultured with SARS-CoV-2 spike peptides, taken after COVID-19 vaccination. All receptors come from a human donor who received a COVID-19 vaccine.

This clone occurred a few times. The CDR3, as DNA: TGTGCCAGTAGTACAAGCCCCAAGGGGGCTCATTCACCCCTCCACTTT. It codes for CASSTSPKGAHSPLHF. This chain uses TRBV19 with TRBJ1-6; TRBD1 matches 7 bases. CDR3 length equals 16 residues. Trimming took 4 bases from V and 8 from J; bases not matched to a gene: 11. Germline assignment: CDR1 LNHDA and CDR2 SQIVND (reference sequence).

The chain uses TRBV11-2 and TRBJ2-6; no definite D call. V was shortened by 5 bases and J by 0 bases, with 11 bases between the two germline ends. This CDR3 comprises 16 residues. Germline values: CDR1 SGHAT, CDR2 FQNNGV. The CDR3 is CASSPIRFSGANVLTF. CDR3 DNA: TGTGCCAGCAGCCCCATTAGGTTCTCTGGGGCCAACGTCCTGACTTTC. Full variable domain (outside the CDR3, taken from reference TRBV11-2 and TRBJ2-6): EAGVAQSPRYKIIEKRQSVAFWCNPISGHATLYWYQQILGQGPKLLIQFQNNGVVDDSQLPKDRFSAERLKGVDSTLKIQPAKLEDSAVYLCASSPIRFSGANVLTFGAGSRLTVL.

V usage is TRBV6-1 and J usage is TRBJ2-1; D is possibly TRBD2 (6 bases). The germline V and J ends were trimmed by 0 bases and 2 bases, with 8 bases remaining between them. The CDR3 totals 15 residues. Germline CDR1 and CDR2: MNHNS and SASEGT. CDR3 sequence reads: CASSEAWGAYNEQFF. CDR3 sequence (DNA): TGTGCCAGCAGTGAAGCGTGGGGGGCCTACAATGAGCAGTTCTTC.

V usage is TRBV30 and J usage is TRBJ2-3; 7 bases align to TRBD2. Germline V CDR1 and CDR2: GTSNPN, SVGIG (reference sequence). The CDR3 sequence is 13 residues long. V shed 7 bases and J 4 bases; nucleotides not matched to a gene: 8. The CDR3 nucleotides are TGTGCCTCCCGTCTCGCGGGAGCAGATACGCAGTATTTT. It encodes CASRLAGADTQYF.

The chain employs TRBV6-5 and TRBJ1-3; D not certain. The CDR3 sequence is 15 residues long. Deletions cut 6 bases from V and 2 bases from J, with 14 bases between. CDR1 and CDR2 (germline): MNHEY, SVGAGI. The CDR3 here is CASRAQAVTGNTIYF. In DNA, the CDR3 is TGTGCCAGCAGAGCCCAAGCGGTGACTGGAAACACCATATATTTT.

J is TRBJ1-1 and V is TRBV27; D might be TRBD1 (6 bases). CDR1 is MNHEY and CDR2 is SMNVEV in the germline V gene (reference sequence). This CDR3 comprises 16 residues. The germline V and J ends were trimmed by 1 base and 7 bases, with 19 bases remaining between them. The CDR3 loop reads CASSLLGIWGASEAFF. CDR3 coding DNA: TGTGCCAGCAGTTTATTGGGGATCTGGGGGGCTAGTGAAGCTTTCTTT.

V and J are TRBV6-5 and TRBJ1-3; 7 bases are a match to TRBD1. This CDR3 has 15 residues. The V and J ends lost 6 bases and 2 bases, in that order; junction bases with no gene match: 7. Germline V CDR1 and CDR2: MNHEY, SVGAGI. DNA of the CDR3: TGTGCCAGCAGAACCGACAGGGCACCTGGAAACACCATATATTTT. Translated, it gives CASRTDRAPGNTIYF.

V gene TRBV5-4 combines with J gene TRBJ1-6; perhaps TRBD1 as D (6 bases). The germline V gene encodes CDR1 SGHNT and CDR2 YYREEE (reference sequence). This CDR3 contains 17 residues. V dropped 0 bases and J dropped 2 bases, with 12 bases sitting between them. CDR3 in amino acids: CASSLGGGVTYNSPLHF. The CDR3 region has the DNA TGTGCCAGCAGCTTGGGAGGGGGAGTTACCTATAATTCACCCCTCCACTTT. The full variable domain, completed using reference TRBV5-4 and TRBJ1-6, is ETGVTQSPTHLIKTRGQQVTLRCSSQSGHNTVSWYQQALGQGPQFIFQYYREEENGRGNFPPRFSGLQFPNYSSELNVNALELDDSALYLCASSLGGGVTYNSPLHFGNGTRLTVT.

This chain joins TRBV4-1 and TRBJ1-2; D is unresolved. Deletions cut 0 bases from V and 5 bases from J, with 22 bases between. The CDR3 extends over 18 amino acids. CDR1 and CDR2 (germline): MGHRA, YSYEKL. This CDR3 is CASSQDLSPDSIRYGYTF. The CDR3 DNA reads TGCGCCAGCAGCCAAGATCTAAGCCCAGACTCTATCCGTTATGGCTACACCTTC.

The V gene is TRBV19, the J gene TRBJ1-2, with 8 bases identical to TRBD1. V trimming: 4 bases; J trimming: 4 bases; junction bases outside the gene matches: 2. The germline CDR1 and CDR2 sequences are LNHDA and SQIVND (reference sequence). CDR3 length equals 13 residues. In nucleotides, the CDR3 is TGTGCCAGTAGTAGCAGGGGGCTCTATGGCTACACCTTC. Translating gives CASSSRGLYGYTF.

This chain connects TRBV7-9 to TRBJ1-2; TRBD1 aligns across 7 bases. Trimming took 1 base from V and 8 from J; bases not matched to a gene: 7. Germline V gene data show CDR1 as SEHNR and CDR2 as FQNEAQ (reference sequence). The CDR3 runs to 14 residues. The CDR3 protein is CASSLVKGAEGYTF. CDR3 DNA: TGTGCCAGCAGCTTAGTCAAGGGGGCGGAGGGCTACACCTTC.

The chain couples TRBV11-1 to TRBJ1-5; D gene uncertain. The CDR3 contains 13 residues. V shed 3 bases and J shed 5 bases, with 8 bases lying between them. The germline gives CDR1 SGHAT, CDR2 FQDESV (reference sequence). The CDR3 bases are TGTGCCAGCAGCTTCTCCACGTATCAGCCCCAGCATTTT. This encodes CASSFSTYQPQHF. The whole variable domain, remainder taken from reference TRBV11-1 and TRBJ1-5, is EAEVAQSPRYKITEKSQAVAFWCDPISGHATLYWYRQILGQGPELLVQFQDESVVDDSQLPKDRFSAERLKGVDSTLKIQPAELGDSAMYLCASSFSTYQPQHFGDGTRLSIL.

The genes are TRBV6-5 and TRBJ1-1; TRBD1 matches 9 bases. This CDR3 is built from 14 residues. CDR1 and CDR2 from the germline V gene are MNHEY and SVGAGI. Trimming at V came to 6 bases and at J to 5 bases, leaving 7 bases not matched to a gene. This CDR3 reads CASRAGTGRTEAFF. The CDR3 coding sequence is TGTGCCAGCAGGGCCGGGACAGGGCGGACTGAAGCTTTCTTT.

The chain couples TRBV19 to TRBJ2-4; maybe TRBD2 (5 bases). CDR1 is LNHDA, CDR2 SQIVND, per germline (reference sequence). Trimming shortened V by 2 bases and J by 5 bases, and 7 bases separated the two germline ends. The CDR3 has 13 residues. CDR3: CASSILGENIQYF. The DNA of the CDR3 is TGTGCCAGTAGTATACTCGGGGAAAACATTCAGTACTTC. Looking up the rest from reference TRBV19 and TRBJ2-4 gives the full variable domain: DGGITQSPKYLFRKEGQNVTLSCEQNLNHDAMYWYRQDPGQGLRLIYYSQIVNDFQKGDIAEGYSVSREKKESFPLTVTSAQKNPTAFYLCASSILGENIQYFGAGTRLSVL.

The chain recombines TRBV5-1 with TRBJ1-2; D remains unclear. The CDR3 runs 11 residues. From germline, CDR1 is SGHRS and CDR2 YFSETQ. V dropped 6 bases and J dropped 8 bases, with 11 bases sitting between them. The CDR3 is CASKMEGGYTF. CDR3 in DNA: TGCGCCAGCAAGATGGAGGGAGGCTACACCTTC.

This clone occurred a few times. This sequence joins TRBV7-8 and TRBJ2-2; D is possibly TRBD2 (5 bases). There are 14 residues in the CDR3. Germline V gene sequence: CDR1 SGHVS, CDR2 FQNEAQ. V was cut by 1 base and J by 5 bases, with 8 bases left in between. The CDR3 loop is CASSLVRETGELFF. The CDR3 nucleotides read TGTGCCAGCAGCTTAGTTAGGGAGACCGGGGAGCTGTTTTTT.

The V call is TRBV6-5, the J call TRBJ2-4, with D possibly matching TRBD1 (6 bases). The V end lost 5 bases, the J end lost 2 bases, and 13 bases lay between the germline ends. This CDR3 is built from 15 residues. The germline CDR1 and CDR2 sequences are MNHEY and SVGAGI. The CDR3 loop reads CASSTIQGTKNIQYF. The CDR3 region has the DNA TGTGCCAGCAGTACAATCCAGGGGACCAAAAACATTCAGTACTTC.